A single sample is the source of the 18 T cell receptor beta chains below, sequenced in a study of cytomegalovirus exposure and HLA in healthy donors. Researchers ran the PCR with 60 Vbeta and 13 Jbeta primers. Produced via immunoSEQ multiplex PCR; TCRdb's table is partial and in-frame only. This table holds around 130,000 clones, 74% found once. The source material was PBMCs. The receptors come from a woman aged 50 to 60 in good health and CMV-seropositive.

Written as DNA, the CDR3 is TGTGCCAGCAGCCTAAACAGGGACTCCTACGAGCAGTACTTC. Protein sequence: CASSLNRDSYEQYF. The chain uses TRBV7-9 and TRBJ2-7, with D possibly TRBD1 on 6 matching bases. The V and J ends lost 5 bases and 0 bases respectively, with 11 bases between them. The germline CDR1 and CDR2 sequences are SEHNR and FQNEAQ (reference sequence). The CDR3 spans 14 residues.

CDR3 protein: CASSSGAGELFF. The CDR3 coding sequence is TGTGCCAGCAGTTCCGGGGCAGGGGAACTGTTTTTT. V is TRBV25-1 and J is TRBJ1-4; tentatively, D is TRBD1 (6 bases). CDR3 length: 12 amino acids. Trimming left V 5 bases short and J 12 bases short, with 13 bases between. Per the germline V gene, CDR1 is MGHDK and CDR2 is SYGVNS.

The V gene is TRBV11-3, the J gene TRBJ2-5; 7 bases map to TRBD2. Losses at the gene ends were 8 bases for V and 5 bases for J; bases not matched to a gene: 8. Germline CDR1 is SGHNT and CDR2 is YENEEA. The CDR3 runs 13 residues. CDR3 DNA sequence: TGTGCCAGCGCAGGACTAGTGGCGGAGACCCAGTACTTC. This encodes CASAGLVAETQYF.

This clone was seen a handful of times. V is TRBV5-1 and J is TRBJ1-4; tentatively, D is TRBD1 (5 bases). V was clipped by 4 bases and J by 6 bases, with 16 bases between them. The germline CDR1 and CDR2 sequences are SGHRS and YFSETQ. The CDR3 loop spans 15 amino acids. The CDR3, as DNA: TGCGCCAGCAGCCTTAATGGCAGGGTGGATGAAAAACTGTTTTTT. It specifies CASSLNGRVDEKLFF.

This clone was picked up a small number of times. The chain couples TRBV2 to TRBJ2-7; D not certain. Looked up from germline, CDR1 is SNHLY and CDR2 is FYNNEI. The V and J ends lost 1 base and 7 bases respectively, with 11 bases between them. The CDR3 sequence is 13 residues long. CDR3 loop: CASSEELAREQYF. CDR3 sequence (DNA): TGTGCCAGCAGTGAAGAGTTAGCCCGGGAGCAGTACTTC. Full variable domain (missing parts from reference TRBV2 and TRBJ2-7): EPEVTQTPSHQVTQMGQEVILRCVPISNHLYFYWYRQILGQKVEFLVSFYNNEISEKSEIFDDQFSVERPDGSNFTLKIRSTKLEDSAMYFCASSEELAREQYFGPGTRLTVT.

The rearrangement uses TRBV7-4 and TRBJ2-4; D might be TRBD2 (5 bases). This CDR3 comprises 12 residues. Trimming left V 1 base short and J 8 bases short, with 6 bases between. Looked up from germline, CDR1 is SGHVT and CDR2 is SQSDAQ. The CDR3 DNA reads TGTGCCAGCAGCTTAGTCGGGGACATTCAGTACTTC. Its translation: CASSLVGDIQYF.

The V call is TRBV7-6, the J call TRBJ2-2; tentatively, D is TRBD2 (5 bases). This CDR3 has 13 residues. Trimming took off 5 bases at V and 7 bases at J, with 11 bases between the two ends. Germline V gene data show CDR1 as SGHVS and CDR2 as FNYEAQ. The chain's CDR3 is CASSPTRDGELFF. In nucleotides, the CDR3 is TGTGCCAGCAGCCCAACTAGGGACGGGGAGCTGTTTTTT.

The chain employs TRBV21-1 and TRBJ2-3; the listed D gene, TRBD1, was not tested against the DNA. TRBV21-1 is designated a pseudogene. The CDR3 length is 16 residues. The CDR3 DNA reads TGTGCCAGCAGCAAAGCGGGACAGTTCGACACAGATACGCAGTATTTT. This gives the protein CASSKAGQFDTDTQYF.

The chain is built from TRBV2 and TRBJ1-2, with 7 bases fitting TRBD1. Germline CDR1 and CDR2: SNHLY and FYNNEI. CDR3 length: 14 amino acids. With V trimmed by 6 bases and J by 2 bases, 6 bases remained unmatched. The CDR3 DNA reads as TGTGCCAGCAGCCCCACAGGGGACAACTATGGCTACACCTTC. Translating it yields CASSPTGDNYGYTF.

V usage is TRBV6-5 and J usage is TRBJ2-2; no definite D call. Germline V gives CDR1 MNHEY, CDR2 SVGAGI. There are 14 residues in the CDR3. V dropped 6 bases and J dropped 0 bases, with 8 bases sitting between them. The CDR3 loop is CASRTQTNTGELFF. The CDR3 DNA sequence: TGTGCCAGCAGAACCCAGACGAACACCGGGGAGCTGTTTTTT.

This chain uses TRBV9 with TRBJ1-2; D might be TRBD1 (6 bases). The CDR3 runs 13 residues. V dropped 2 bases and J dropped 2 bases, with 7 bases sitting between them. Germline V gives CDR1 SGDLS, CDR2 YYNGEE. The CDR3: CASSVDRNYGYTF. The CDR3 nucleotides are TGTGCCAGCAGCGTGGACAGAAACTATGGCTACACCTTC.

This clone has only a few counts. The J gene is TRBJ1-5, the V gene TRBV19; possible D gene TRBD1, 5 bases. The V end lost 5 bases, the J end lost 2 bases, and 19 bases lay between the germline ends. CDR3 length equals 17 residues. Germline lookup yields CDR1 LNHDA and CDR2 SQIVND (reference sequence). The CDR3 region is CASSERRGIGGNQPQHF. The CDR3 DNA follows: TGTGCCAGTAGTGAGAGACGGGGGATTGGAGGCAATCAGCCCCAGCATTTT.

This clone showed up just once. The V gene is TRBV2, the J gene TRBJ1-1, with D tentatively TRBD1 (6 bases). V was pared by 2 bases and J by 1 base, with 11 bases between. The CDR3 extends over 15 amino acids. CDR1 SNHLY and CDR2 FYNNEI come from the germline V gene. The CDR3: CASSESAGANTEAFF. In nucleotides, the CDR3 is TGTGCCAGCAGTGAAAGCGCAGGGGCGAACACTGAAGCTTTCTTT.

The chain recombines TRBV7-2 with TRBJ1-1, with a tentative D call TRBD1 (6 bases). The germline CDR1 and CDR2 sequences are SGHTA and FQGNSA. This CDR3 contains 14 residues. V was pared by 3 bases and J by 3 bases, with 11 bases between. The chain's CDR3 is CASSLAHRDTEAFF. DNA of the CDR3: TGTGCCAGCAGCTTGGCCCACAGGGACACTGAAGCTTTCTTT.

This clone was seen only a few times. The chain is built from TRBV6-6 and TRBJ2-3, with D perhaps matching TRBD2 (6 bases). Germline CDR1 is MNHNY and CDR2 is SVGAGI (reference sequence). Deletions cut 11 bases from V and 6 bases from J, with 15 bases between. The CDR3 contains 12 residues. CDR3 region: CAARGGGDTQYF. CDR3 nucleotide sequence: TGTGCCGCTCGCGGTGGGGGGGATACGCAGTATTTT.

In DNA form, the CDR3 reads TGTGCCAGCAGCTTGGTGGGCAGGGGAACTGAAGCTTTCTTT. Its protein product is CASSLVGRGTEAFF. The rearrangement links TRBV5-6 to TRBJ1-1; possibly TRBD1 for D (6 bases). V lost 0 bases and J lost 5, with 11 bases in between. Per germline, CDR1 SGHDT and CDR2 YYEEEE. The CDR3 runs to 14 residues.

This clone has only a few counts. This chain's CDR3 is CASSLELAGGITGELFF. DNA for the CDR3: TGTGCCAGCAGCTTAGAACTAGCGGGGGGAATAACCGGGGAGCTGTTTTTT. The chain uses TRBV7-2 and TRBJ2-2; 12 bases are shared with TRBD2. Trimming at V came to 1 base and at J to 5 bases, leaving 5 bases not matched to a gene. This CDR3 is built from 17 residues. CDR1 is SGHTA, CDR2 FQGNSA, per germline.

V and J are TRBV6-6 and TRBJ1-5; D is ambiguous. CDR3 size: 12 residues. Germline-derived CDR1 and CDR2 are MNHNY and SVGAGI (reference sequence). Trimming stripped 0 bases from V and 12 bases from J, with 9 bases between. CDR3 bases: TGTGCCAGCAGTTACTCGCCGGGTGGCCAGCATTTT. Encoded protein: CASSYSPGGQHF.